This passage covers 28 T cell receptor beta chains from one sample sequenced in a study of T cell repertoires in cytomegalovirus infection. TCRdb re-called the reads with MiXCR, one entry per CDR3 protein. The table shows about 180,000 distinct CDR3 sequences, with approximately 15% occurring only once. The sample consisted of PBMCs. Source of these receptors: a human donor in good health (CMV status not recorded). Some clones in this sample may be carry-over from other donors' samples.

This clonotype was found many times. This rearrangement joins TRBV7-2 to TRBJ2-7, with 9 bases lining up with TRBD2. The CDR3 runs 15 residues. Germline-derived CDR1 and CDR2 are SGHTA and FQGNSA. Trimming took 5 bases from V and 6 from J; bases not matched to a gene: 11. In nucleotides, the CDR3 is TGTGCCAGCAGCCGTTCGGGGCTAGCGGGAACCGAGCAGTACTTC. Translated: CASSRSGLAGTEQYF. Drawing the rest from reference TRBV7-2 and TRBJ2-7, the complete variable domain is GAGVSQSPSNKVTEKGKDVELRCDPISGHTALYWYRQSLGQGLEFLIYFQGNSAPDKSGLPSDRFSAERTGGSVSTLTIQRTQQEDSAVYLCASSRSGLAGTEQYFGPGTRLTVT.

The V gene is TRBV2, the J gene TRBJ1-6, with 10 bases fitting TRBD1. CDR1 SNHLY and CDR2 FYNNEI come from the germline V gene. This CDR3 contains 15 residues. The ends lost 6 bases at V and 10 bases at J; junction bases unmatched: 9. CDR3 sequence (DNA): TGTGCCAGCAGACCCGGGACAGGGGAGAAATCACCCCTCCACTTT. Its translation is CASRPGTGEKSPLHF.

In this sample, this clonotype turned up many times. This chain joins TRBV7-8 and TRBJ1-2; D gene ambiguous. V lost 7 bases, J lost 8 bases, and 17 bases lay in between. The CDR3 has 13 amino acids. Germline CDR1 reads SGHVS; CDR2 reads FQNEAQ. CDR3 protein: CASKGGPVSGYTF. DNA of the CDR3: TGTGCCAGCAAGGGAGGACCCGTCTCCGGCTACACCTTC.

This clonotype was observed many times. The chain employs TRBV28 and TRBJ2-7; 8 bases fit TRBD2. The CDR3 runs to 15 residues. With 6 bases clipped from V and 5 bases from J, the junction kept 12 bases outside the gene matches. Germline CDR1 is MDHEN and CDR2 is SYDVKM. The CDR3 DNA is TGTGCCAGCAGCCCCGGGGGAGCGGGAGACAACGAGCAGTACTTC. Translation gives CASSPGGAGDNEQYF.

This clonotype was seen ten or more times. The rearrangement joins TRBV12-3 or TRBV12-4 to TRBJ1-1; a weak D match, TRBD1 (5 bases). CDR3 length: 15 amino acids. Trimming removed 5 bases from V and 5 bases from J, with 18 bases in between. The CDR3 here is CASSPTSGTGTEAFF. CDR3 sequence (DNA): TGTGCCAGCAGTCCGACCTCAGGGACTGGGACTGAAGCTTTCTTT.

This chain uses TRBV24-1 with TRBJ2-2, with 7 bases identical to TRBD1. V lost 6 bases and J lost 4; bases outside the gene matches: 4. This CDR3 contains 14 residues. Germline values: CDR1 KGHDR, CDR2 SFDVKD. The CDR3 DNA follows: TGTGCCACCAGTAGCAGGGGGATCACCGGGGAGCTGTTTTTT. This translates into CATSSRGITGELFF.

Concerning this clonotype: No conserved phenylalanine or tryptophan is present at the end of the CDR3, so a read error is the likely explanation. The chain recombines TRBV29-1 with TRBJ2-7; D not resolved. With 5 bases removed from V and 2 bases from J, the gap between germline ends came to 10 bases. The germline V gene encodes CDR1 SQVTM and CDR2 ANQGSEA. The CDR3 has 12 residues. CDR3 in DNA: TGCAGCGTTCAGCAAGGACCCTACGAGCAGTACCTC. Residues: CSVQQGPYEQYL.

The V call is TRBV12-3 or TRBV12-4, the J call TRBJ2-7; D is undetermined. V was clipped by 5 bases and J by 0 bases, with 11 bases between them. CDR3 size: 14 residues. The CDR3 loop reads CASSPRRSSYEQYF. DNA of the CDR3: TGTGCCAGCAGTCCCCGGCGGAGCTCCTACGAGCAGTACTTC.

This rearrangement joins TRBV9 to TRBJ1-6; no clear D gene. Germline V gene lookup returns CDR1 SGDLS and CDR2 YYNGEE. The CDR3 consists of 14 residues. The V gene lost 0 bases and the J gene lost 6 bases, with 7 bases spanning the gap. The CDR3 DNA follows: TGTGCCAGCAGCGTAGAACTGACTAATTCACCCCTCCACTTT. This codes for CASSVELTNSPLHF.

This sequence joins TRBV7-3 and TRBJ2-1; perhaps D is TRBD1 or TRBD2 (7 bases each). The CDR3 is 16 residues long. The germline gives CDR1 SGHTA, CDR2 FQGTGA. Trimming took off 0 bases at V and 6 bases at J, with 15 bases between the two ends. The CDR3 protein is CASSLTSGGGSNEQFF. The DNA for the CDR3 is TGTGCCAGCAGCTTAACTTCAGGGGGGGGCTCCAATGAGCAGTTCTTC.

This clonotype has a handful of counts. The chain carries TRBV5-1 and TRBJ2-2, with TRBD1 matching 9 bases. This CDR3 is 17 amino acids long. With V trimmed by 4 bases and J by 1 base, 8 bases remained unmatched. Germline V gene sequence: CDR1 SGHRS, CDR2 YFSETQ. The CDR3 region has the DNA TGCGCCAGCAGCCCCGCCCCGGGACAGGGGAACACCGGGGAGCTGTTTTTT. This gives the protein CASSPAPGQGNTGELFF.

The table lists this clonotype with many counts. This rearrangement joins TRBV7-9 to TRBJ2-3; 8 bases align to TRBD2. The CDR3 runs 15 residues. The ends lost 4 bases at V and 2 bases at J; junction bases unmatched: 5. CDR1 SEHNR and CDR2 FQNEAQ come from the germline V gene (reference sequence). In DNA form, the CDR3 reads TGTGCCAGCAGCTCCAGCGGGAGCACCACAGATACGCAGTATTTT. Protein sequence: CASSSSGSTTDTQYF.

The J gene is TRBJ1-1, the V gene TRBV28; D possibly corresponds to TRBD1 (6 bases). The germline CDR1 and CDR2 sequences are MDHEN and SYDVKM. The CDR3 loop spans 16 amino acids. The germline V and J ends were trimmed by 5 bases and 1 base, with 17 bases remaining between them. In DNA, the CDR3 is TGTGCCAGCAGTACCCGGGACACGGGATGGAACACTGAAGCTTTCTTT. This translates into CASSTRDTGWNTEAFF.

This clonotype was recorded many times. The V and J genes are TRBV7-8 and TRBJ2-2; perhaps D is TRBD1 or TRBD2 (5 bases each). Trimming left V 2 bases short and J 0 bases short, with 13 bases between. The CDR3 spans 17 residues. Germline-derived CDR1 and CDR2 are SGHVS and FQNEAQ. CDR3 sequence reads: CASSLYLGTANTGELFF. The CDR3 DNA reads TGTGCCAGCAGCTTATACTTGGGGACGGCGAACACCGGGGAGCTGTTTTTT. The full variable domain, rest sourced from reference TRBV7-8 and TRBJ2-2, is GAGVSQSPRYKVAKRGQDVALRCDPISGHVSLFWYQQALGQGPEFLTYFQNEAQLDKSGLPSDRFFAERPEGSVSTLKIQRTQQEDSAVYLCASSLYLGTANTGELFFGEGSRLTVL.

This clonotype was detected a few times. This sequence joins TRBV10-2 and TRBJ2-7; TRBD2 might be the D (6 bases). V was shortened by 7 bases and J by 7 bases, with 11 bases between the two germline ends. CDR1 is WSHSY, CDR2 SAAADI, per germline. This CDR3 has 11 amino acids. The CDR3 region has the DNA TGCGCCAGCAACACCGCGGGAGAGCAGTACTTC. Residues: CASNTAGEQYF.

The chain employs TRBV28 and TRBJ2-7, with D maybe TRBD1 (6 bases). Germline-derived CDR1 and CDR2 are MDHEN and SYDVKM. V lost 5 bases, J lost 3 bases, and 14 bases lay in between. This CDR3 has 14 residues. CDR3 amino acids: CASSLPGTSYEQYF. The CDR3 nucleotides read TGTGCCAGCAGTCTTCCCGGGACAAGCTACGAGCAGTACTTC.

This clonotype was recorded a few times. V gene TRBV29-1 combines with J gene TRBJ1-1, with D possibly matching TRBD1 (6 bases). The V end lost 7 bases, the J end lost 1 base, and 7 bases lay between the germline ends. In germline, CDR1 is SQVTM, CDR2 ANQGSEA. The CDR3 is 11 residues long. The CDR3 coding sequence is TGCAGCGGGACAGAGAACACTGAAGCTTTCTTT. Protein: CSGTENTEAFF. Using reference TRBV29-1 and TRBJ1-1 for the parts outside the CDR3, the full variable domain is SAVISQKPSRDICQRGTSLTIQCQVDSQVTMMFWYRQQPGQSLTLIATANQGSEATYESGFVIDKFPISRPNLTFSTLTVSNMSPEDSSIYLCSGTENTEAFFGQGTRLTVV.

At least ten counts were recorded for this clonotype. At one boundary the junction diverges from the germline segment, which might be a read error. The chain has TRBV7-2 and TRBJ2-1; 7 nucleotides match TRBD2. Germline CDR1 and CDR2: SGHTA and FQGNSA. The CDR3 has 12 residues. CDR3 protein: CASSPGGGLMIF. Here the CDR3 DNA reads TGTGCCAGCAGCCCTGGGGGGGGACTAATGATCTTC.

This clonotype was counted only a few times. The V call is TRBV7-9, the J call TRBJ1-1; D gene unclear. The CDR3 is 15 amino acids. In germline, CDR1 is SEHNR, CDR2 FQNEAQ (reference sequence). V gave up 1 base and J gave up 2 bases, with 11 bases separating them. The CDR3 DNA is TGTGCCAGCAGCTTAGAGGGCAGCCTAAACACTGAAGCTTTCTTT. This sequence encodes CASSLEGSLNTEAFF.

This clonotype was counted ten times or more. V is TRBV20-1 and J is TRBJ2-3, with 7 bases fitting TRBD2. V gave up 3 bases and J gave up 3 bases; unmatched junction bases: 12. Germline V gene data show CDR1 as DFQATT and CDR2 as SNEGSKA (reference sequence). The CDR3 runs to 16 residues. This CDR3 reads CSASTIGGTGTDTQYF. DNA for the CDR3: TGCAGTGCTAGTACCATCGGGGGGACGGGAACAGATACGCAGTATTTT.

A remark on this clonotype: Just one base apart from a much larger clone, this may be a read error. The CDR3 ends on some other residue instead of the conserved phenylalanine or tryptophan, so this is likely a read error. CDR3: CASSWAENSPLHS. DNA of the CDR3: TGTGCCAGCAGTTGGGCAGAGAATTCACCCCTCCACTCT. The chain links TRBV27 to TRBJ1-6; D ambiguous. The V gene lost 4 bases and the J gene lost 7 bases, with 8 bases spanning the gap. Germline CDR1 reads MNHEY; CDR2 reads SMNVEV (reference sequence). This CDR3 region has 13 residues.

The J gene is TRBJ2-5, the V gene TRBV14, with 7 positions matching TRBD1. The CDR3 is 15 residues long. V gave up 4 bases and J gave up 5 bases; unmatched junction bases: 10. CDR1 is SGHDN, CDR2 FVKESK, per germline. The CDR3, as DNA: TGTGCCAGCAGCCTTCTGACAGGGTTTTCGGAGACCCAGTACTTC. Protein sequence: CASSLLTGFSETQYF. The complete variable domain, with remaining parts taken from reference TRBV14 and TRBJ2-5, reads EAGVTQFPSHSVIEKGQTVTLRCDPISGHDNLYWYRRVMGKEIKFLLHFVKESKQDESGMPNNRFLAERTGGTYSTLKVQPAELEDSGVYFCASSLLTGFSETQYFGPGTRLLVL.

Ten or more counts support this clonotype. The chain uses TRBV7-2 and TRBJ1-2; D perhaps matches TRBD1 (6 bases). The CDR3 spans 14 residues. Germline-derived CDR1 and CDR2 are SGHTA and FQGNSA. Trimming stripped 5 bases from V and 5 bases from J, with 15 bases between. CDR3 region: CASSPSTGGYGYTF. CDR3 in DNA: TGTGCCAGCAGCCCCTCGACAGGCGGATATGGCTACACCTTC.

The J gene is TRBJ2-3, the V gene TRBV29-1, with D perhaps TRBD1 or TRBD2 (5 bases each). V gave up 7 bases and J gave up 6 bases, with 26 bases separating them. In germline, CDR1 is SQVTM, CDR2 ANQGSEA. The CDR3 consists of 16 residues. The CDR3 is CSAEGSPTVSGDTQYF. In DNA, the CDR3 is TGCAGCGCTGAGGGCTCTCCGACAGTCTCGGGGGATACGCAGTATTTT.

The gene calls are TRBV7-3 and TRBJ2-3; tentative D call: TRBD2 (7 bases). Trimming shortened V by 2 bases and J by 4 bases, and 16 bases separated the two germline ends. Germline CDR1 SGHTA, CDR2 FQGTGA. The CDR3 consists of 16 residues. CDR3 DNA: TGTGCCAGCAGCTTAGTAAGGGGGGGCGTTGCAGATACGCAGTATTTT. Translated: CASSLVRGGVADTQYF.

This clonotype was counted ten times or more. The chain employs TRBV28 and TRBJ2-7; 8 nucleotides line up with TRBD2. The CDR3 extends over 15 amino acids. Per germline, CDR1 MDHEN and CDR2 SYDVKM. V lost 6 bases and J lost 0; bases outside the gene matches: 7. Written as DNA, the CDR3 is TGTGCCAGCAGCACAAGCGGGAGTACCTCCTACGAGCAGTACTTC. Translated, it gives CASSTSGSTSYEQYF.

Only one count was recorded for this clonotype. This rearrangement joins TRBV29-1 to TRBJ1-2; weak D call: TRBD1 (5 bases). V was trimmed by 4 bases and J by 2 bases, leaving 8 bases between them. The CDR3 runs to 12 residues. CDR1 and CDR2 from the germline V gene are SQVTM and ANQGSEA. The CDR3 DNA is TGCAGCGTTGCAGGACAAAACTATGGCTACACCTTC. Residues: CSVAGQNYGYTF.

This clonotype came up many times. The chain employs TRBV7-2 and TRBJ1-2; D gene uncertain. Trimming left V 6 bases short and J 4 bases short, with 15 bases between. The CDR3 extends over 14 amino acids. CDR1 and CDR2 from the germline V gene are SGHTA and FQGNSA. CDR3 nucleotide sequence: TGTGCCAGCAGGGCCCAGGAGCTAGGCTATGGCTACACCTTC. The encoded protein is CASRAQELGYGYTF. The full variable domain, completed using reference TRBV7-2 and TRBJ1-2, is GAGVSQSPSNKVTEKGKDVELRCDPISGHTALYWYRQSLGQGLEFLIYFQGNSAPDKSGLPSDRFSAERTGGSVSTLTIQRTQQEDSAVYLCASRAQELGYGYTFGSGTRLTVV.